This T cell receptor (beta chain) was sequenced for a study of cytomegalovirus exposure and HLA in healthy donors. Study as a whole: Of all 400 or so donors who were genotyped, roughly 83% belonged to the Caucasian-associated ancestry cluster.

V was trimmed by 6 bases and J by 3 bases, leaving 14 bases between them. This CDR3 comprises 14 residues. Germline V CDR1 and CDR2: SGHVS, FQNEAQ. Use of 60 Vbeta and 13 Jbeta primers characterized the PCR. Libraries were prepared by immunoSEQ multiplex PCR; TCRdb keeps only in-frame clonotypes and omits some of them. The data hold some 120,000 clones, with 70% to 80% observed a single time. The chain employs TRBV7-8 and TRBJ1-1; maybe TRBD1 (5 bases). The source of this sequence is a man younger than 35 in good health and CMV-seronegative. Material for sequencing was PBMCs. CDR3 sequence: CASRSWGADTEAFF. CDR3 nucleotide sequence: TGTGCCAGCAGGTCATGGGGCGCGGACACTGAAGCTTTCTTT.